A single sample gave rise to the 10 T cell receptor beta chains below, sequenced in a study of shared clonotypes between healthy human individuals. Libraries were prepared by immunoSEQ multiplex PCR; TCRdb keeps only in-frame clonotypes and omits some of them. Of about 1.5 million clones listed, roughly 96% were seen once; the top ten hold 1.2%. The sample was naive CD4+ T cells sorted from blood. Subset specified: CD45RA+ positively selected. These receptor sequences come from a man aged 25 to 40 in good health.

The sample holds one count of this clone. This chain links TRBV7-2 with TRBJ2-1, with D unclear. The V end lost 3 bases, the J end lost 8 bases, and 8 bases lay between the germline ends. This CDR3 contains 12 residues. The germline V gene has CDR1 SGHTA and CDR2 FQGNSA. The CDR3 bases are TGTGCCAGCAGCTTCCCGTCGTATGAGCAGTTCTTC. Translating gives CASSFPSYEQFF.

The V call is TRBV7-8, the J call TRBJ2-3, with TRBD2 identical over 13 bases. This CDR3 contains 15 residues. Trimming took 5 bases from V and 5 from J; bases not matched to a gene: 4. CDR1 is SGHVS and CDR2 is FQNEAQ in the germline V gene. The CDR3 nucleotides are TGTGCCAGCAGCCCGACTAGCGGGAGGTTAGATACGCAGTATTTT. It yields the protein CASSPTSGRLDTQYF.

This chain links TRBV25-1 with TRBJ2-1; possibly TRBD1 for D (6 bases). Trimming removed 8 bases at V and 4 bases at J, with 12 bases between. The CDR3 spans 13 residues. Per the germline V gene, CDR1 is MGHDK and CDR2 is SYGVNS. The CDR3 here is CASREGQYNEQFF. CDR3 coding DNA: TGTGCCAGCCGGGAAGGACAGTACAATGAGCAGTTCTTC. Looking up the rest from reference TRBV25-1 and TRBJ2-1 gives the full variable domain: EADIYQTPRYLVIGTGKKITLECSQTMGHDKMYWYQQDPGMELHLIHYSYGVNSTEKGDLSSESTVSRIRTEHFPLTLESARPSHTSQYLCASREGQYNEQFFGPGTRLTVL.

The chain couples TRBV19 to TRBJ1-1, with TRBD1 as a possible D gene (5 bases). V was pared by 8 bases and J by 3 bases, with 13 bases between. The CDR3 loop spans 13 amino acids. CDR1 LNHDA and CDR2 SQIVND come from the germline V gene (reference sequence). The DNA of the CDR3 is TGTGCCAGTTGCCCCAGGGCCCACACTGAAGCTTTCTTT. Encoded protein: CASCPRAHTEAFF.

The V and J genes are TRBV7-3 and TRBJ1-1; no definite D call. V was clipped by 5 bases and J by 2 bases, with 9 bases between them. From germline, CDR1 is SGHTA and CDR2 FQGTGA. The CDR3 extends over 13 amino acids. CDR3 bases: TGTGCCAGCAGCCTGGGTTCCAACACTGAAGCTTTCTTT. Encoded protein: CASSLGSNTEAFF.

This rearrangement joins TRBV5-1 to TRBJ2-2; a weak D match, TRBD1 (6 bases). CDR1 is SGHRS and CDR2 is YFSETQ in the germline V gene. The CDR3 loop spans 19 amino acids. The ends were cut back, 3 bases at V and 7 bases at J, with 28 bases in the middle. CDR3 sequence (DNA): TGCGCCAGCAGCTCAGGACTGCCGGGGACAAGCCCCAAGAGCGGGGAGCTGTTTTTT. It encodes CASSSGLPGTSPKSGELFF.

The chain's CDR3 is CASVTGQGVNTEAFF. The CDR3, as DNA: TGCGCCAGCGTCACGGGACAGGGGGTGAACACTGAAGCTTTCTTT. The rearrangement links TRBV23-1 to TRBJ1-1, with 11 bases matching TRBD1. TRBV23-1 is placed among ORFs of uncertain function. Trimming at V came to 8 bases and at J to 0 bases, leaving 5 bases not matched to a gene. CDR3 length: 15 residues.

The CDR3 reads CASSLAWNTEAFF. In DNA form, the CDR3 reads TGTGCCAGCAGCTTAGCTTGGAACACTGAAGCTTTCTTT. V usage is TRBV7-9 and J usage is TRBJ1-1; D unclear. This CDR3 has 13 amino acids. Germline CDR1 SEHNR, CDR2 FQNEAQ (reference sequence). V shed 0 bases and J shed 1 base, with 3 bases lying between them.

In this sample, this clone turned up once. The V gene is TRBV5-8, the J gene TRBJ2-5, with 12 bases that match TRBD1. V lost 4 bases to trimming and J lost 5 bases; unmatched junction nucleotides: 6. CDR1 is SGHTS, CDR2 YDEGEE, per germline. The CDR3 loop spans 15 amino acids. CDR3 sequence: CASSPGQGAKETQYF. The CDR3 DNA sequence: TGTGCCAGCAGCCCGGGACAGGGGGCGAAGGAGACCCAGTACTTC.

On this clone itself: This specimen includes other DNA sequences encoding the same CDR3. The V gene is TRBV9, the J gene TRBJ1-1; no firm D call. The CDR3 consists of 13 residues. The V gene's germline CDR1 is SGDLS and CDR2 YYNGEE. Trimming cost V 0 bases and J 6 bases, with 9 bases left between them. The CDR3 DNA is TGTGCCAGCAGCGTAGTAGGAGGGCCTGAAGCTTTCTTT. It codes for CASSVVGGPEAFF.